This T cell receptor beta chain was profiled in a study of cytomegalovirus exposure and HLA in healthy donors. Points from the study as a whole: It was confirmed in vitro that a few of the CMV-associated chains were specific for CMV antigens. In a later analysis, a genetic analysis reported fewer productive-TCR N-insertions in an Asian-associated ancestry cluster than the cohort average. The productive fraction for most TCR beta V segments was about 90% or about 30% in an earlier analysis. Donors were assumed by presence/absence analyses to have roughly uniform sequencing depth.

In the PCR, 60 Vbeta and 13 Jbeta primers were used. Using immunoSEQ multiplex PCR, the repertoire was profiled, and TCRdb retains in-frame clones only, with some absent. There are under 200,000 clones in the sample; roughly 78% occur only once, and approximately 0.73% lies in the top ten. As concerns this clone: Its antigen is as yet unknown.

Germline V gives CDR1 MRHNA, CDR2 SNTAGT. This CDR3 is 15 amino acids long. V lost 4 bases, J lost 3 bases, and 6 bases stayed unmatched. The clonotype originates from a woman aged 40 to 50 in good health and CMV-seronegative. The chain joins TRBV6-4 to TRBJ2-1, with TRBD2 matching over 7 bases. The sequenced material came from PBMCs. This chain's CDR3 is CASSASGISYNEQFF. The CDR3 DNA reads TGTGCCAGCAGTGCCAGCGGGATCAGCTACAATGAGCAGTTCTTC.